What follows are 29 T cell receptor beta chains derived from one specimen sequenced in a study of early stage breast cancer tumors (dated by TCRdb to between 2016 and 2019). Libraries came from the immunoSEQ multiplex PCR assay. Not all clones reach the TCRdb copy of this immuneACCESS table, which keeps in-frame sequences only. Checked studies attribute under half of the gap to unresolved V genes and leave the rest unexplained. Here the sample has 30,000 or so clones; more than 65% occur a single time. The ten largest clones take up roughly 4.5% of the sample. Sequencing input: blood. Source of these receptors: a person aged 35-55 years with breast cancer.

V and J are TRBV4-1 and TRBJ2-7; no clear D. Trimming left V 1 base short and J 1 base short, with 8 bases between. The CDR3 is made up of 14 amino acids. Germline lookup yields CDR1 MGHRA and CDR2 YSYEKL. CDR3 in DNA: TGCGCCAGCAGCCAAGCTCAGGTATCCTACGAGCAGTACTTC. Its protein product is CASSQAQVSYEQYF.

The V call is TRBV18, the J call TRBJ1-4; D gene unclear. V lost 3 bases, J lost 0 bases, and 2 bases lay in between. CDR3 size: 13 residues. Germline V CDR1 and CDR2: KGHSH, LQKENI. In DNA, the CDR3 is TGTGCCAGCTCACCGACAACTAATGAAAAACTGTTTTTT. Protein sequence: CASSPTTNEKLFF.

The chain links TRBV4-3 to TRBJ2-7; possibly TRBD2 for D (5 bases). Germline CDR1 reads LGHNA; CDR2 reads YSLEER. The length of the CDR3 is 16 residues. The V and J ends lost 1 base and 2 bases respectively, with 15 bases between them. CDR3 DNA: TGCGCCAGCAGCCAAGTAGCTAGCCCGCTAACCTACGAGCAGTACTTC. This translates into CASSQVASPLTYEQYF.

The rearrangement joins TRBV2 to TRBJ2-5; 8 bases line up with TRBD2. The CDR3 is made up of 13 amino acids. The germline CDR1 and CDR2 sequences are SNHLY and FYNNEI. Losses at the gene ends were 10 bases for V and 5 bases for J; bases not matched to a gene: 9. CDR3 in DNA: TGTGCCATCAGCGGGAGTCGGGGGGAGACCCAGTACTTC. This sequence encodes CAISGSRGETQYF.

The rearrangement uses TRBV6-6 and TRBJ1-1; perhaps TRBD1 as D (6 bases). Germline CDR1 and CDR2: MNHNY and SVGAGI (reference sequence). There are 15 residues in the CDR3. V lost 2 bases and J lost 1, with 11 bases in between. The CDR3 DNA sequence: TGTGCCAGCAGTTACGATCGACAGGAGAACACTGAAGCTTTCTTT. Protein product: CASSYDRQENTEAFF.

The chain employs TRBV4-2 and TRBJ2-5; 13 bases are shared with TRBD2. Germline CDR1 reads LGHNA; CDR2 reads YNFKEQ. This CDR3 contains 18 residues. V trimming: 0 bases; J trimming: 1 base; junction bases outside the gene matches: 5. The CDR3 sequence: CASSQELAGGPAQETQYF. For the CDR3, the DNA is TGTGCCAGCAGCCAAGAACTAGCGGGAGGGCCTGCCCAAGAGACCCAGTACTTC.

V usage is TRBV18 and J usage is TRBJ2-6; no definite D call. The CDR3 extends over 15 amino acids. In germline, CDR1 is KGHSH, CDR2 LQKENI. Trimming stripped 6 bases from V and 0 bases from J, with 9 bases between. This chain's CDR3 is CASSPTTSGANVLTF. For the CDR3, the DNA is TGTGCCAGCTCGCCGACAACCTCTGGGGCCAACGTCCTGACTTTC.

The rearrangement uses TRBV6-5 and TRBJ1-1; the D gene is possibly TRBD1 (6 bases). This CDR3 comprises 14 residues. From germline, CDR1 is MNHEY and CDR2 SVGAGI. V lost 6 bases, J lost 7 bases, and 18 bases lay in between. CDR3 in DNA: TGTGCCAGCAGCCTCGGAGGACAGTTCGGTGAAGCTTTCTTT. Translating gives CASSLGGQFGEAFF.

The V and J genes are TRBV5-1 and TRBJ2-1; the D gene is possibly TRBD2 (6 bases). The germline V gene has CDR1 SGHRS and CDR2 YFSETQ. The V and J ends lost 0 bases and 5 bases respectively, with 12 bases between them. The CDR3 length is 15 residues. CDR3 DNA: TGCGCCAGCAGCTTGGCCTCTGGACTACACAATGAGCAGTTCTTC. Translating it yields CASSLASGLHNEQFF.

V gene TRBV4-3 combines with J gene TRBJ1-5; possibly TRBD1 for D (5 bases). V dropped 1 base and J dropped 6 bases, with 16 bases sitting between them. This CDR3 spans 16 amino acids. Germline assignment: CDR1 LGHNA and CDR2 YSLEER. CDR3 loop: CASSQGLSGGGQPQHF. The CDR3 nucleotides read TGCGCCAGCAGCCAAGGACTTTCGGGGGGGGGTCAGCCCCAGCATTTT.

The chain is built from TRBV11-2 and TRBJ2-1; 14 bases align to TRBD2. The V gene's germline CDR1 is SGHAT and CDR2 FQNNGV. This CDR3 has 19 residues. V lost 5 bases and J lost 7; bases outside the gene matches: 16. The CDR3 spells CASSPPGLAGDGFLNEQFF. In nucleotides, the CDR3 is TGTGCCAGCAGCCCGCCGGGACTAGCGGGAGATGGTTTTTTGAATGAGCAGTTCTTC. Based on the CDR3 plus reference TRBV11-2 and TRBJ2-1, the full variable domain is EAGVAQSPRYKIIEKRQSVAFWCNPISGHATLYWYQQILGQGPKLLIQFQNNGVVDDSQLPKDRFSAERLKGVDSTLKIQPAKLEDSAVYLCASSPPGLAGDGFLNEQFFGPGTRLTVL.

The chain links TRBV4-2 to TRBJ1-1; D is uncertain. CDR3 length: 14 residues. Per the germline V gene, CDR1 is LGHNA and CDR2 is YNFKEQ. Trimming removed 0 bases from V and 2 bases from J, with 7 bases in between. The CDR3 nucleotides are TGTGCCAGCAGCCAAGATCCAGAAAACACTGAAGCTTTCTTT. This codes for CASSQDPENTEAFF.

The chain combines TRBV28 with TRBJ1-5, with D possibly matching TRBD1 (6 bases). The V gene's germline CDR1 is MDHEN and CDR2 SYDVKM. The CDR3 covers 12 residues. The V and J ends lost 11 bases and 3 bases respectively, with 11 bases between them. The CDR3 sequence is CAGGGVNQPQHF. In DNA form, the CDR3 reads TGTGCCGGAGGGGGGGTCAATCAGCCCCAGCATTTT.

The chain couples TRBV5-3 to TRBJ1-4; D might be TRBD1 (5 bases). TRBV5-3 has ORF status, its function being uncertain. V lost 1 base to trimming and J lost 0 bases, with 16 bases between them. CDR3 size: 18 residues. The CDR3 bases are TGTGCCAGAAGCTTGAGGGCAGGGTACCCCTCAACTAATGAAAAACTGTTTTTT. Protein sequence: CARSLRAGYPSTNEKLFF.

V gene TRBV12-5 combines with J gene TRBJ1-3; the D is unclear. CDR3 length equals 13 residues. V was clipped by 1 base and J by 4 bases, with 5 bases between them. Germline V lookup: CDR1 LGHNT, CDR2 FRNRAP. For the CDR3, the DNA is TGTGCTAGTGGTTTGGCCGGAGGAAACACCATATATTTT. This codes for CASGLAGGNTIYF.

The count of this clone is one. V and J are TRBV7-3 and TRBJ1-2; TRBD1 might be the D (5 bases). V dropped 5 bases and J dropped 14 bases, with 24 bases sitting between them. The CDR3 consists of 14 residues. Germline values: CDR1 SGHTA, CDR2 FQGTGA. The DNA of the CDR3 is TGTGCCAGCAGCCCAACCCGGGGCAGCCAGGCCCCTACCTTC. Its translation: CASSPTRGSQAPTF.

The chain links TRBV7-3 to TRBJ2-1; 9 bases match TRBD2. Trimming took 3 bases from V and 6 from J; bases not matched to a gene: 12. Germline V gene lookup returns CDR1 SGHTA and CDR2 FQGTGA. This CDR3 comprises 17 residues. The CDR3 sequence: CASSFPNSGSGSNEQFF. CDR3 DNA sequence: TGTGCCAGCAGCTTCCCAAATAGCGGGAGTGGGAGCAATGAGCAGTTCTTC.

The chain links TRBV7-3 to TRBJ2-1; maybe TRBD2 (6 bases). This CDR3 region has 13 residues. Germline V lookup: CDR1 SGHTA, CDR2 FQGTGA. Trimming shortened V by 3 bases and J by 9 bases, and 12 bases separated the two germline ends. CDR3 protein: CASSFREATEQFF. In DNA form, the CDR3 reads TGTGCCAGCAGCTTTAGGGAGGCTACTGAGCAGTTCTTC.

This chain uses TRBV5-4 with TRBJ2-6; 9 bases agree with TRBD2. Germline assignment: CDR1 SGHNT and CDR2 YYREEE (reference sequence). J lost 0 bases, V lost 3 bases, and 1 base had no gene match. CDR3 length: 16 amino acids. Here the CDR3 DNA reads TGTGCCAGCAGCTCTAGCGGGGCCTCTGGGGCCAACGTCCTGACTTTC. This sequence encodes CASSSSGASGANVLTF. The complete variable domain, with remaining parts taken from reference TRBV5-4 and TRBJ2-6, reads ETGVTQSPTHLIKTRGQQVTLRCSSQSGHNTVSWYQQALGQGPQFIFQYYREEENGRGNFPPRFSGLQFPNYSSELNVNALELDDSALYLCASSSSGASGANVLTFGAGSRLTVL.

This clone was seen only a few times. The CDR3 coding sequence is TGTGCCAGTAGTATCAACAGAGCCGGGGAGCTGTTTTTT. Its translation is CASSINRAGELFF. The chain couples TRBV19 to TRBJ2-2, with D hard to call. The CDR3 sequence is 13 residues long. Germline values: CDR1 LNHDA, CDR2 SQIVND (reference sequence). Trimming took 3 bases from V and 6 from J, leaving 8 bases between them. Full variable domain (rest looked up from reference TRBV19 and TRBJ2-2): DGGITQSPKYLFRKEGQNVTLSCEQNLNHDAMYWYRQDPGQGLRLIYYSQIVNDFQKGDIAEGYSVSREKKESFPLTVTSAQKNPTAFYLCASSINRAGELFFGEGSRLTVL.

This clone showed up just a few times. The J gene is TRBJ1-5, the V gene TRBV27; D not certain. Germline V gene data show CDR1 as MNHEY and CDR2 as SMNVEV (reference sequence). The ends were cut back, 0 bases at V and 0 bases at J, with 6 bases in the middle. This CDR3 contains 15 residues. The CDR3 region has the DNA TGTGCCAGCAGTTTATCCCCATATAGCAATCAGCCCCAGCATTTT. It yields the protein CASSLSPYSNQPQHF.

About this clone itself: This CDR3 is missing its conserved last phenylalanine or tryptophan, likely due to a read error. The chain couples TRBV6-5 to TRBJ1-4; maybe TRBD1 (5 bases). The CDR3 runs 15 residues. V lost 8 bases, J lost 7 bases, and 20 bases lay in between. Germline lookup yields CDR1 MNHEY and CDR2 SVGAGI. The CDR3 DNA follows: TGTGCCAGCGGGGGGTCCGGGTGGGGCGGTGAAAAACTGTTTTGT. Translated, it gives CASGGSGWGGEKLFC.

The chain is built from TRBV11-2 and TRBJ2-7; D remains unclear. This CDR3 region has 13 residues. The V gene's germline CDR1 is SGHAT and CDR2 FQNNGV. Trimming removed 2 bases at V and 2 bases at J, with 7 bases between. The CDR3 is CASSLNKPYEQYF. The CDR3 DNA reads as TGTGCCAGCAGCTTAAACAAACCCTACGAGCAGTACTTC.

The chain carries TRBV5-8 and TRBJ2-7; 12 bases fit TRBD2. CDR1 is SGHTS, CDR2 YDEGEE, per germline. V shed 6 bases and J 8 bases; nucleotides not matched to a gene: 12. The CDR3 runs to 15 residues. In DNA form, the CDR3 reads TGTGCCAGCACCGGACAAAGGACTAGCGGGATCCAGCAGTACTTC. Translation: CASTGQRTSGIQQYF.

The chain combines TRBV28 with TRBJ1-2, with 7 bases aligning to TRBD1. Germline trimming cut 6 bases from V and 3 bases from J; bases unmatched to any gene: 10. The germline gives CDR1 MDHEN, CDR2 SYDVKM. This CDR3 comprises 15 residues. CDR3 region: CASSYGQASDYGYTF. The CDR3 DNA follows: TGTGCCAGCAGCTACGGACAGGCCTCAGACTATGGCTACACCTTC.

This chain connects TRBV2 to TRBJ2-1, with D tentatively TRBD2 (5 bases). Trimming took 9 bases from V and 9 from J, leaving 21 bases between them. CDR1 and CDR2 from the germline V gene are SNHLY and FYNNEI. The CDR3 is 14 amino acids. The CDR3 sequence: CASTPTTQLSEQFF. In DNA form, the CDR3 reads TGTGCCAGTACGCCGACTACCCAATTGAGTGAGCAGTTCTTC.

The chain employs TRBV15 and TRBJ2-7; TRBD2 aligns across 7 bases. This CDR3 is 14 amino acids long. The V and J ends lost 0 bases and 13 bases, in that order; junction bases with no gene match: 12. Germline lookup yields CDR1 LNHNV and CDR2 YYDKDF (reference sequence). This chain's CDR3 is CATSRDHASAGTYF. CDR3 in DNA: TGTGCCACCAGCAGAGATCATGCATCAGCGGGAACTTACTTC.

This clone was picked up one time. The rearrangement uses TRBV7-3 and TRBJ2-1; no clear D gene. CDR3 length equals 14 residues. CDR1 is SGHTA, CDR2 FQGTGA, per germline. V lost 5 bases and J lost 8, with 16 bases in between. CDR3 coding DNA: TGTGCCAGCAGCCTCCATACAGCGAGCGATGAGCAGTTCTTC. Encoded protein: CASSLHTASDEQFF.

The table lists this clone with a few counts. This chain connects TRBV6-1 to TRBJ2-2, with D unclear. V was shortened by 1 base and J by 3 bases, with 6 bases between the two germline ends. Germline CDR1 is MNHNS and CDR2 is SASEGT. This CDR3 has 14 residues. CDR3 sequence (DNA): TGTGCCAGCAGTGAAGGGCCGGACACCGGGGAGCTGTTTTTT. Translated: CASSEGPDTGELFF.